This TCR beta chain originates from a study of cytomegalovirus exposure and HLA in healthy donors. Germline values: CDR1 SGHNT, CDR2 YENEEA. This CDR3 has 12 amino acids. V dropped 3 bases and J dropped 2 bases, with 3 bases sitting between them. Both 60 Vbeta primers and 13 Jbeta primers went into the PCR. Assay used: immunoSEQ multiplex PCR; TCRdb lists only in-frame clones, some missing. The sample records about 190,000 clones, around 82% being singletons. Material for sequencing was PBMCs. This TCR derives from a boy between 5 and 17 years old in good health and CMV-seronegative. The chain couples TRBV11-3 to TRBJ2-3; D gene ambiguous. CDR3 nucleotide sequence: TGTGCCAGCAGCTTTTACACAGATACGCAGTATTTT. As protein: CASSFYTDTQYF.